These T cell receptor beta chains were read from a single sample in a study of early T cells in non-severe SARS-CoV-2 infection. TCRdb re-called the 5' RACE reads through MiXCR, storing one row per CDR3 protein. This sample has about 52,000 distinct CDR3 sequences, with roughly 11% found just once. Sequenced input: whole blood. The receptor source for this set is an adult who was a healthcare worker with PCR-confirmed SARS-CoV-2 infection or an uninfected control (not recorded which). Both conserved end residues are part of each CDR3. D genes are given only for firm matches. Clone size appears in some rows only: once, few, many, or a class for an expanded clone.

v_gene,j_gene,abundance,d_gene,CDR3aa,CDR3nt
TRBV15,TRBJ1-1,many,TRBD1,CATSKTGGLGGNTEAFF,TGTGCCACCAGCAAGACAGGGGGCCTCGGAGGGAACACTGAAGCTTTCTTT
TRBV20-1,TRBJ2-5,few,TRBD1,CSALQGPWTYF,TGCAGTGCTTTACAGGGGCCCTGGACCTACTTC
TRBV9,TRBJ2-2,.,.,CASSGRGTPGTGELFF,TGTGCCAGCAGCGGAAGGGGGACTCCGGGAACCGGGGAGCTGTTTTTT
TRBV11-2,TRBJ2-1,many,.,CASSLLTRGNEQFF,TGTGCCAGCAGCCTATTGACTAGGGGCAATGAGCAGTTCTTC
TRBV29-1,TRBJ1-3,.,.,CSVELSVPGNTIYF,TGCAGCGTTGAATTGTCCGTCCCTGGAAACACCATATATTTT
TRBV29-1,TRBJ2-5,.,TRBD1,CSVGQGTYQETQYF,TGCAGCGTAGGACAGGGGACGTACCAAGAGACCCAGTACTTC
TRBV6-5,TRBJ2-2,.,.,CAIRRGANTGELFF,TGTGCCATCCGTCGCGGGGCGAACACCGGGGAGCTGTTTTTT
TRBV30,TRBJ1-2,.,.,CAWIRLSGEGYTF,TGTGCCTGGATTAGACTTTCAGGGGAGGGCTACACCTTC
TRBV7-6,TRBJ2-3,.,.,CVSSSRDTDTQYF,TGTGTCAGCAGTTCCAGAGACACAGATACGCAGTATTTT
TRBV27,TRBJ2-5,.,.,CASSRDAETQYF,TGTGCCAGCAGTCGGGACGCAGAGACCCAGTACTTC